This T cell receptor (beta chain) was retrieved from a study of siplizumab effects on memory and regulatory T cells. General observations from the study: Among alloreactive clones, only a minor fraction mapped to unstimulated subsets. In unstimulated cells, naive T cells appeared more diverse than memory T cells and seemed major alloresponse contributors.

To note about this clone: The antigen remains unidentified.

From germline, CDR1 is MNHNY and CDR2 SVGAGI (reference sequence). The CDR3 contains 14 residues. V was clipped by 8 bases and J by 5 bases; unmatched bases: 10. Sequenced by immunoSEQ multiplex PCR; TCRdb stores in-frame clones only, minus some. The sample includes 100,000 to 120,000 clones, just under 95% of them seen just once. The V call is TRBV6-6, the J call TRBJ1-2; TRBD1 matches at 8 bases. The sequence came from a human donor in good health. The specimen sequenced was CD4+ T cells sorted from blood. The CDR3 nucleotides read TGTGCCAGCCGACGAACAGGGGGTCTTTATGGCTACACCTTC. It codes for CASRRTGGLYGYTF.